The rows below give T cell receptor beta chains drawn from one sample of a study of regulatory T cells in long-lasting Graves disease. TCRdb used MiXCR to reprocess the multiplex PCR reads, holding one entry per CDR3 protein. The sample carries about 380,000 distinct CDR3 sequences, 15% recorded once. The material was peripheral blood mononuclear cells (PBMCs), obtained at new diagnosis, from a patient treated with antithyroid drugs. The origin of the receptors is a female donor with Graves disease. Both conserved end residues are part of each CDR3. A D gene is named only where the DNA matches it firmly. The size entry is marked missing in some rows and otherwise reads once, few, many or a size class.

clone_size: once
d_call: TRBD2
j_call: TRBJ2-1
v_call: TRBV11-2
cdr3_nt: TGTGCCAGCAGCCGAAAACTAGCGGGGGGATCGGGAGAGCAGTTCTTC
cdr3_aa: CASSRKLAGGSGEQFF

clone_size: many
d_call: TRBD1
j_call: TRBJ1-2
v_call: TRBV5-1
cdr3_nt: TGCGCCAGCAGCTACCTACAGGGGAACTATGGCTACACCTTC
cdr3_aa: CASSYLQGNYGYTF

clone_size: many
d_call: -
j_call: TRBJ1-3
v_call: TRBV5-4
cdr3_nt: TGTGCCAGCAGCGAGGACAGCTCTGGAAACACCATATATTTT
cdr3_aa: CASSEDSSGNTIYF

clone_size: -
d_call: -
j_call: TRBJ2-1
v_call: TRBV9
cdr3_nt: TGTGCCAGCAGCCCGCAGGGGCGGGGGCCCTACAATGAGCAGTTCTTC
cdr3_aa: CASSPQGRGPYNEQFF

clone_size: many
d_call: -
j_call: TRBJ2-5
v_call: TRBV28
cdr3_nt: TGTGCCAGCAGTCCGCCGACAGGCCCGCAAGAGACCCAGTACTTC
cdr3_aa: CASSPPTGPQETQYF

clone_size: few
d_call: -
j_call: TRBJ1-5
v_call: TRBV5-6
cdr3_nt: TGTGCCAGCAGCCATTCAGGTCAGCCCCAGCATTTT
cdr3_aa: CASSHSGQPQHF

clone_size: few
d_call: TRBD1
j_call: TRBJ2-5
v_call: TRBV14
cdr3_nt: TGTGCCAGCAGCCAAGAGACAGGGTCCCAAGAGACCCAGTACTTC
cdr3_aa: CASSQETGSQETQYF

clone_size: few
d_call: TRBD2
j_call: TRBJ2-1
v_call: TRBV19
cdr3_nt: TGTGCCAGTAGCCCTAGCGGGGACGACAATGAGCAGTTCTTC
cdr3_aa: CASSPSGDDNEQFF

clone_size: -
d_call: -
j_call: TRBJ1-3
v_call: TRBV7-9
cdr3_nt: TGTGCCAGCAGCCCTATTTGGCACTCTGGAAACACCATATATTTT
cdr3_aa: CASSPIWHSGNTIYF

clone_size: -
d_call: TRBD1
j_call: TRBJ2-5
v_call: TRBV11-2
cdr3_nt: TGTGCCAGCACCTGGGTGCGGGACAGGGGGATTAATAACCAAGAGACCCAGTACTTC
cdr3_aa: CASTWVRDRGINNQETQYF

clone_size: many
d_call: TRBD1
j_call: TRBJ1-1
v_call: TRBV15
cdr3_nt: TGTGCCACCAGCAGATTGGACAGGGGTGGTTACACTGAAGCTTTCTTT
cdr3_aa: CATSRLDRGGYTEAFF

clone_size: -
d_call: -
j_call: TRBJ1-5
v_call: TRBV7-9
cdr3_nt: TGTGCCAGCAGCTTAGAGGAAGGGTCAAAGCCCCAGCATTTT
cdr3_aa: CASSLEEGSKPQHF

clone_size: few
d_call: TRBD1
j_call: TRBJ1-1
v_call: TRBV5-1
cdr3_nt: TGCGCCAGCAGCTCATCAGGGGGCAGGACTGGAGCTTTCTTT
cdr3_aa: CASSSSGGRTGAFF

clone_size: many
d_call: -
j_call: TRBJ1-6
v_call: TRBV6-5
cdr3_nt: TGTGCCAGCAGTTCCTGGAAGAGCTCCTATAATTCACCCCTCCACTTT
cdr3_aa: CASSSWKSSYNSPLHF

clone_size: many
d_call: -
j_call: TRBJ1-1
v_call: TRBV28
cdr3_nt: TGTGCCAGCAGTCCTCGACAGACCCCGAACACTGAAGCTTTCTTT
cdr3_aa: CASSPRQTPNTEAFF

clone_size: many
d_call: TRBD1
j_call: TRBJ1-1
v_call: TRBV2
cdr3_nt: TGTGCCAGCAATAGGGACAGGGAGAACACTGAAGCTCTCTTT
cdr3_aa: CASNRDRENTEALF

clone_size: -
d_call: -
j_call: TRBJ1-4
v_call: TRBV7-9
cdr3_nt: TGTGCCAGCAGTCAAGGGCTCTATTATGAAAAACTGTTTTTT
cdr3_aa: CASSQGLYYEKLFF

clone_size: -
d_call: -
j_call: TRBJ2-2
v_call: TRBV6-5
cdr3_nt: TGTGCCAGCAGTTACCATATCACCGGGTCCCGACTTGGGGAGCTGTTTTTT
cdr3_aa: CASSYHITGSRLGELFF

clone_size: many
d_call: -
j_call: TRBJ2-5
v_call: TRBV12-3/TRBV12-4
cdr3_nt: TGTGCCAGCAGACGTGCCGGTGAGACCCAGTACTTC
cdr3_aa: CASRRAGETQYF

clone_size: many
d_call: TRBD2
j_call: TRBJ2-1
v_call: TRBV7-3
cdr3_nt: TGTGCCAGCAGCCCCTCGGGACTAGCGGGGCCCAATGAGCAGTTCTTC
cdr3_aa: CASSPSGLAGPNEQFF

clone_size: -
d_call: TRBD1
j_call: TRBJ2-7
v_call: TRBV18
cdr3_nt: TGTGCCAGCTCAAACGACAGGGGGGAGCAGTACTTC
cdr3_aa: CASSNDRGEQYF